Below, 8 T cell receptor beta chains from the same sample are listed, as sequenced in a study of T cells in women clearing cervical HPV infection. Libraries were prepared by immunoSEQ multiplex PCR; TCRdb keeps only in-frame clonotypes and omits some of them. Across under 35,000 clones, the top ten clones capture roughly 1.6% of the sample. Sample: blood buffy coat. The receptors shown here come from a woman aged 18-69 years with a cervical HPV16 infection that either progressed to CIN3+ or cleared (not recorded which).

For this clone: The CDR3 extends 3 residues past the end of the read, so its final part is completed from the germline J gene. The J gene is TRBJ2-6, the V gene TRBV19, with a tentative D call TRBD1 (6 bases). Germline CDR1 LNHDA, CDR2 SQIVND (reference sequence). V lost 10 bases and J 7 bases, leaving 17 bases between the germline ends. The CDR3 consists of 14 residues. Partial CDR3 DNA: TGTGCCACCGGACAGACCCGTGTCGCCAACGTC. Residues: CATGQTRVANV. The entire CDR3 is CATGQTRVANVLTF.

The covered CDR3 bases are TGCAGTGCTGGCCCGGGACTAGCTGAAGAGACC. It encodes CSAGPGLAEET. Given in full, the CDR3 is CSAGPGLAEETQYF. This chain uses TRBV20-1 with TRBJ2-5; 9 bases align to TRBD2. The read halts 3 residues ahead of the CDR3 end, with the missing end drawn from the germline J gene. The CDR3 loop spans 14 amino acids. The V segment lost 5 bases and the J segment 3 bases; nucleotides outside the gene matches: 7. CDR1 is DFQATT and CDR2 is SNEGSKA in the germline V gene (reference sequence).

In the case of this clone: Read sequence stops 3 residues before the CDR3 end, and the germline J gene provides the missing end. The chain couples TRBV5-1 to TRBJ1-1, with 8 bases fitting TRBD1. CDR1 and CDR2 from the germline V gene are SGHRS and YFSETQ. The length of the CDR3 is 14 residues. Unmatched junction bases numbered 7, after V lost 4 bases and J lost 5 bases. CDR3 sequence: CASSGQGGGTEAFF. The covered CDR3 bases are TGCGCCAGCAGCGGACAGGGTGGGGGGACTGAA.

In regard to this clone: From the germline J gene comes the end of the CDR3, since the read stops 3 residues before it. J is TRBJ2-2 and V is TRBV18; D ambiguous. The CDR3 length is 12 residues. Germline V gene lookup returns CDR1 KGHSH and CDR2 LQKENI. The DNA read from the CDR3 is TGTGCCAGCTCAGGCCCTGATGAAAAG. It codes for CASSGPDEK. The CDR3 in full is CASSGPDEKLFF.

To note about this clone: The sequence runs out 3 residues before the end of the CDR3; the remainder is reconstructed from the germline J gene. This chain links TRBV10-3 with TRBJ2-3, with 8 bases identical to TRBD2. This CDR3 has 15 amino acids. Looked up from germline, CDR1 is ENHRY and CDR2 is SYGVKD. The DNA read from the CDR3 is TGTGCCATCAGCCCTCGTGGGACCGGGGGGGAGACG. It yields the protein CAISPRGTGGET. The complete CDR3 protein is CAISPRGTGGETQYF.

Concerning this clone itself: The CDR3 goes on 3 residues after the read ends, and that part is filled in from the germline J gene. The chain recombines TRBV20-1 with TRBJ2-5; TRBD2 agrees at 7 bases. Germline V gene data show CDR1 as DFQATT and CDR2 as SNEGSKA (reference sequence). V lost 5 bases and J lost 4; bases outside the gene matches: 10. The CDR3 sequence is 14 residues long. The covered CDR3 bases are TGCAGTGCTGGGGAGCGGGGAGGGAGAGAGACC. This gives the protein CSAGERGGRET. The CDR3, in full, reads CSAGERGGRETQYF.

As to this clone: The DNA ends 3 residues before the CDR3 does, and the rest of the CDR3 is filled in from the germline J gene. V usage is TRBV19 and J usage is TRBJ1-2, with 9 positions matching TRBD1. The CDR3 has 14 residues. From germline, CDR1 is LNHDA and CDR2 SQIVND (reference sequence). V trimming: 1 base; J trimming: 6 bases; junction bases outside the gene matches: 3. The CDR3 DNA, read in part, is TGTGCCAGTAGTATAGCGGGGACAGGGCATGGC. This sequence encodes CASSIAGTGHG. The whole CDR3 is CASSIAGTGHGYTF.

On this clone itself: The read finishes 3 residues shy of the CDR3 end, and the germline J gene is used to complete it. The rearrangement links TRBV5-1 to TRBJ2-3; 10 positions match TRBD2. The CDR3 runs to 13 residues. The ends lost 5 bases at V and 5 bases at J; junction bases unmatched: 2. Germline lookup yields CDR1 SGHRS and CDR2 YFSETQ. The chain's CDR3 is CASRLAGRDTQYF. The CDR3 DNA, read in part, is TGCGCCAGCAGACTAGCGGGAAGAGATACG.